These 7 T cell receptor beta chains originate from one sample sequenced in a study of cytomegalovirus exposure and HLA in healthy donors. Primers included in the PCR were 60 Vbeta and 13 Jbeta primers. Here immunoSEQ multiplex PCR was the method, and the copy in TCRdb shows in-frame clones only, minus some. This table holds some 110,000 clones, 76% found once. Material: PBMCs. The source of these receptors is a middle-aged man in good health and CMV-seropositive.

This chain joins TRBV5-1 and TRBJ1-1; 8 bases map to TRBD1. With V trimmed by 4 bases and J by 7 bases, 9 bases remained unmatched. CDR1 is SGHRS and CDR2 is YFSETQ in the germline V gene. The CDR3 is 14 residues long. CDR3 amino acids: CASSGYGQGNEAFF. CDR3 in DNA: TGCGCCAGCAGCGGATACGGACAGGGAAATGAAGCTTTCTTT.

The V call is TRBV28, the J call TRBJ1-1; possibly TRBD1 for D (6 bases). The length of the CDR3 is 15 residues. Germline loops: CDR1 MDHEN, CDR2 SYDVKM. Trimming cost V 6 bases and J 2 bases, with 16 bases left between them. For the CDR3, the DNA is TGTGCCAGCAGACCCGGACAGCGCTTAAACACTGAAGCTTTCTTT. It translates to CASRPGQRLNTEAFF.

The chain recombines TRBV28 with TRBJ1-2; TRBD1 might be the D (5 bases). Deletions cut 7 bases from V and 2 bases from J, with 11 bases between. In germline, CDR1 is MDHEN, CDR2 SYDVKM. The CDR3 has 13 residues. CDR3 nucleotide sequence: TGTGCCAGCACCTCGGAGGGGAACTATGGCTACACCTTC. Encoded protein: CASTSEGNYGYTF.

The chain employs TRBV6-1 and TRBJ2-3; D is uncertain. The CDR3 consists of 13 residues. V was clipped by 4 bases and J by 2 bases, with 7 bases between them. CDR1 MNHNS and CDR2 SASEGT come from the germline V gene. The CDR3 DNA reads TGTGCCAGCAGTGGGCAGATCACAGATACGCAGTATTTT. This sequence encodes CASSGQITDTQYF.

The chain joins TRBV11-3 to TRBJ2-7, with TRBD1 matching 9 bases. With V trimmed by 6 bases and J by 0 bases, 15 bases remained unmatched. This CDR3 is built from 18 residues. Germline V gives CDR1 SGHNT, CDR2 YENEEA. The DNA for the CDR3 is TGTGCCAGCAGTACAGGGGGCAAATGGGGCGGCAGCTCCTACGAGCAGTACTTC. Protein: CASSTGGKWGGSSYEQYF.

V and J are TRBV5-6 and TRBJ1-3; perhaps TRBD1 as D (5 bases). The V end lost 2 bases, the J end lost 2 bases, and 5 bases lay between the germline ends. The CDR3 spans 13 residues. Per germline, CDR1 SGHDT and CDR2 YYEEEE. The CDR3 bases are TGTGCCAGCAGCTTCAGGGCTGGAAACACCATATATTTT. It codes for CASSFRAGNTIYF.

CDR3 DNA sequence: TGTGCCTGGAGCCCGGGGGGGGCCTACGAGCAGTACTTC. Its protein is CAWSPGGAYEQYF. The chain is built from TRBV30 and TRBJ2-7; TRBD2 matches 8 bases. The V gene's germline CDR1 is GTSNPN and CDR2 SVGIG (reference sequence). J lost 2 bases, V lost 3 bases, and 3 bases had no gene match. The CDR3 is 13 amino acids.